Each of the 8 T cell receptor beta chains below was sequenced from the same sample in a study of cytomegalovirus exposure and HLA in healthy donors. The PCR ran on 60 Vbeta and 13 Jbeta primers. Data came from immunoSEQ multiplex PCR; TCRdb stores just in-frame clones and leaves some out. The sample carries 150,000 to 200,000 clones, about 80% recorded once. The specimen was PBMCs. Receptor source: a young man in good health and CMV-seropositive.

This chain joins TRBV5-4 and TRBJ2-7; TRBD1 might be the D (6 bases). V was clipped by 1 base and J by 4 bases, with 27 bases between them. CDR3 size: 19 residues. Germline CDR1 SGHNT, CDR2 YYREEE (reference sequence). The CDR3 coding sequence is TGTGCCAGCAGCTTGCGAGCAGGGGACGCACTCGGGACGCTGTACGAGCAGTACTTC. This translates into CASSLRAGDALGTLYEQYF.

The V gene is TRBV11-3, the J gene TRBJ2-5; 11 nucleotides line up with TRBD2. CDR1 and CDR2 from the germline V gene are SGHNT and YENEEA. The V gene end was trimmed by 5 bases and the J gene end by 6 bases; junction bases not matched to a gene: 5. There are 14 residues in the CDR3. Here the CDR3 reads CASSPTSGTKTQYF. DNA of the CDR3: TGTGCCAGCAGCCCGACTAGCGGGACTAAGACCCAGTACTTC.

The genes are TRBV6-5 and TRBJ1-1, with 9 bases identical to TRBD1. The CDR3 runs to 15 residues. The germline V gene encodes CDR1 MNHEY and CDR2 SVGAGI. Unmatched junction bases numbered 5, after V lost 2 bases and J lost 4 bases. The CDR3 DNA reads TGTGCCAGCAGTTACGGGGGACAGGGAGGCACTGAAGCTTTCTTT. The encoded protein is CASSYGGQGGTEAFF.

The chain employs TRBV7-6 and TRBJ2-1; a weak D match, TRBD2 (5 bases). Germline V lookup: CDR1 SGHVS, CDR2 FNYEAQ. V gave up 3 bases and J gave up 3 bases, with 15 bases separating them. The CDR3 is 16 residues long. DNA for the CDR3: TGTGCCAGCAGCTTCCTAGTGGGAGATAGCTACAATGAGCAGTTCTTC. Amino acids: CASSFLVGDSYNEQFF.

V and J are TRBV5-1 and TRBJ1-4; D is undetermined. Trimming shortened V by 0 bases and J by 8 bases, and 14 bases separated the two germline ends. CDR1 and CDR2 (germline): SGHRS, YFSETQ. The CDR3 contains 15 residues. CDR3 in DNA: TGCGCCAGCAGCTTGGCGGCAGCCACTATCGAAAAACTGTTTTTT. It translates to CASSLAAATIEKLFF.

This chain links TRBV19 with TRBJ1-2; tentative D call: TRBD1 (6 bases). The CDR3 is 15 residues long. CDR1 LNHDA and CDR2 SQIVND come from the germline V gene (reference sequence). V dropped 6 bases and J dropped 3 bases, with 17 bases sitting between them. CDR3 region: CASSKGGQTHYGYTF. In nucleotides, the CDR3 is TGTGCCAGTAGCAAGGGGGGGCAGACCCACTATGGCTACACCTTC.

The chain combines TRBV4-2 with TRBJ2-7; D may be TRBD1 (7 bases). The CDR3 totals 15 residues. Germline assignment: CDR1 LGHNA and CDR2 YNFKEQ. V lost 0 bases, J lost 3 bases, and 12 bases lay in between. CDR3: CASSQDRGALYEQYF. The CDR3 bases are TGTGCCAGCAGCCAAGACAGGGGGGCCCTCTACGAGCAGTACTTC.

This CDR3 reads CASSADREAFF. CDR3 nucleotide sequence: TGTGCCAGCAGCGCGGACAGAGAAGCTTTCTTT. This sequence joins TRBV7-9 and TRBJ1-1; D might be TRBD1 (6 bases). Trimming took off 5 bases at V and 8 bases at J, with 9 bases between the two ends. Germline CDR1 reads SEHNR; CDR2 reads FQNEAQ (reference sequence). The CDR3 runs to 11 residues.